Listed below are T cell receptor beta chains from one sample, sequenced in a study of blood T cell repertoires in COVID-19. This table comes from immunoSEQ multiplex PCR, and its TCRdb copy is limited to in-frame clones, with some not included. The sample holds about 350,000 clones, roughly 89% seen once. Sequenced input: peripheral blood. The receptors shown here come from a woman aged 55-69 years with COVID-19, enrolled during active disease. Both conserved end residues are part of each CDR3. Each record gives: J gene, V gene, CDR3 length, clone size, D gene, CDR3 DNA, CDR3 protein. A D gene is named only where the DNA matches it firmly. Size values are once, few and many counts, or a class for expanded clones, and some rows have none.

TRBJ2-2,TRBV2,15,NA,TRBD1,TGTGCCAGCAGTGCGGACAGGGTGAGGACCGGGGAGCTGTTTTTT,CASSADRVRTGELFF
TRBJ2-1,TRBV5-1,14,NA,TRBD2,TGCGCCAGCAGCTTGCCAGCGGGGGCCGTTGAGCAGTTCTTC,CASSLPAGAVEQFF
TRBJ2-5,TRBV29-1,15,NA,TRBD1,TGCAGCGTTGTTCGCGACAGGGGGCGGGAAGAGACCCAGTACTTC,CSVVRDRGREETQYF
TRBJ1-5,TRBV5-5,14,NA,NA,TGTGCCAGCAGCCCGGGACAAAGCAATCAGCCCCAGCATTTT,CASSPGQSNQPQHF
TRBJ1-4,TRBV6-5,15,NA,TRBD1,TGTGCCAGCAGTTACGAGCAGGGGGCCGGTGAAAAACTGTTTTTT,CASSYEQGAGEKLFF
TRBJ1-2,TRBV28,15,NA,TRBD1,TGTGCCAGCAGGGGTGACAGGGGGCTTAACTATGGCTACACCTTC,CASRGDRGLNYGYTF
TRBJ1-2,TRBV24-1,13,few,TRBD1,TGTGCCACCAGTGGACAGGGGAACTATGGCTACACCTTC,CATSGQGNYGYTF
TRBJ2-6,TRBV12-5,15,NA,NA,TGTGCTAGTGGTCAGACAGAATCTGGGGCCAACGTCCTGACTTTC,CASGQTESGANVLTF
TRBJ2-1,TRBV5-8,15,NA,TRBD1,TGTGCCAGCAGCCGGACCGGGACAGGTATGGCCGAGCAGTTCTTC,CASSRTGTGMAEQFF
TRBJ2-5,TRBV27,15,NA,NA,TGTGCCAGCAGCCCGACCGCAGGGCACCAAGAGACCCAGTACTTC,CASSPTAGHQETQYF
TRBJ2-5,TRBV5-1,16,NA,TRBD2,TGCGCCAGCAGCCGCCCGGGCCAGCGGGGCCAAGAGACCCAGTACTTC,CASSRPGQRGQETQYF
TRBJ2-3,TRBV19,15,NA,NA,TGTGCCAGTAGTCAGGTAGGGACTAGCACAGATACGCAGTATTTT,CASSQVGTSTDTQYF
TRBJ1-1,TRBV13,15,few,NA,TGTGCCAGCAGCTTAGGCCGCGGGGGGTACACTGAAGCTTTCTTT,CASSLGRGGYTEAFF
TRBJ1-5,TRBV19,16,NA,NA,TGTGCCAGTAGTATAGGGAAGGGCAGGGCAAATCAGCCCCAGCATTTT,CASSIGKGRANQPQHF